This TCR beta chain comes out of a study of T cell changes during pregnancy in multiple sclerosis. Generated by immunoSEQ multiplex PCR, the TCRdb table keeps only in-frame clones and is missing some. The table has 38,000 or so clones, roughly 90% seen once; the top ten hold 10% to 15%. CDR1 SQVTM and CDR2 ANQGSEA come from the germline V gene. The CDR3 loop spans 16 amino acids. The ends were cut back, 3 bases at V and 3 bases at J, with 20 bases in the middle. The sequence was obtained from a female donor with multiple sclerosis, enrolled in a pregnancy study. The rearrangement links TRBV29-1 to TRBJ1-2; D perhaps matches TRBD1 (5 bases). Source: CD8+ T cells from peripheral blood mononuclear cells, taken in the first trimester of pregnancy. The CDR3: CSVEPTRAGKDYGYTF. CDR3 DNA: TGCAGCGTTGAGCCGACACGGGCAGGGAAGGACTATGGCTACACCTTC.